Listed here are 16 T cell receptor beta chains from one sample, sequenced in a study of T cell changes during pregnancy in multiple sclerosis. Generated by immunoSEQ multiplex PCR, the TCRdb table keeps only in-frame clones and is missing some. The sample includes just under 45,000 clones, about 95% seen only once; the top ten take approximately 1%. This sample comprised peripheral blood, obtained in the second trimester of pregnancy. All receptors derive from a female donor with multiple sclerosis, enrolled in a pregnancy study.

A single count supports this clone. The chain couples TRBV5-1 to TRBJ1-6, with TRBD1 identical over 8 bases. V lost 5 bases and J lost 4; bases outside the gene matches: 5. Germline CDR1 is SGHRS and CDR2 is YFSETQ. The CDR3 has 15 residues. The CDR3: CASRDRADYNSPLHF. CDR3 sequence (DNA): TGCGCCAGCAGGGACAGGGCCGATTATAATTCACCCCTCCACTTT.

The chain joins TRBV30 to TRBJ1-1, with unresolved D. Trimming took off 0 bases at V and 4 bases at J, with 9 bases between the two ends. The CDR3 consists of 13 residues. Germline values: CDR1 GTSNPN, CDR2 SVGIG (reference sequence). For the CDR3, the DNA is TGTGCCTGGAGTGTAGGCCGGGGCACTGAAGCTTTCTTT. It translates to CAWSVGRGTEAFF. The variable domain in full, completed from reference TRBV30 and TRBJ1-1, reads SQTIHQWPATLVQPVGSPLSLECTVEGTSNPNLYWYRQAAGRGLQLLFYSVGIGQISSEVPQNLSASRPQDRQFILSSKKLLLSDSGFYLCAWSVGRGTEAFFGQGTRLTVV.

The rearrangement joins TRBV5-1 to TRBJ1-1; D is unclear. Per germline, CDR1 SGHRS and CDR2 YFSETQ. The CDR3 sequence is 16 residues long. Trimming took 4 bases from V and 3 from J, leaving 19 bases between them. The DNA for the CDR3 is TGCGCCAGCAGCCTATTATTTGCGGGTAGGGACACTGAAGCTTTCTTT. It encodes CASSLLFAGRDTEAFF.

The chain is built from TRBV6-1 and TRBJ1-5, with D perhaps TRBD1 (6 bases). Germline loops: CDR1 MNHNS, CDR2 SASEGT. V was trimmed by 7 bases and J by 9 bases, leaving 13 bases between them. The CDR3 contains 12 residues. The CDR3 protein is CASIRGSGPQHF. The CDR3 nucleotides read TGTGCCAGCATAAGGGGGTCAGGGCCCCAGCATTTT.

The chain employs TRBV7-3 and TRBJ2-1, with 8 bases identical to TRBD2. Germline CDR1 SGHTA, CDR2 FQGTGA. V lost 0 bases to trimming and J lost 9 bases; unmatched junction nucleotides: 10. The CDR3 spans 16 residues. The CDR3 spells CASSLTSAGAGREQFF. CDR3 DNA sequence: TGTGCCAGCAGCTTAACGTCAGCGGGAGCAGGCCGTGAGCAGTTCTTC.

Only one count was recorded for this clone. This chain connects TRBV6-5 to TRBJ1-2; perhaps TRBD1 as D (5 bases). The CDR3 totals 13 residues. The ends were cut back, 0 bases at V and 6 bases at J, with 8 bases in the middle. The V gene's germline CDR1 is MNHEY and CDR2 SVGAGI. This CDR3 is CASSYSGANGYTF. In nucleotides, the CDR3 is TGTGCCAGCAGTTACTCAGGGGCCAATGGCTACACCTTC.

The rearrangement uses TRBV5-1 and TRBJ1-2; 8 positions agree with TRBD1. From germline, CDR1 is SGHRS and CDR2 YFSETQ. CDR3 length: 15 amino acids. The V gene end was trimmed by 7 bases and the J gene end by 4 bases; junction bases not matched to a gene: 12. The CDR3 DNA is TGCGCCAGCTCCACAGGGGGGAGTGGACCCTATGGCTACACCTTC. Translated, it gives CASSTGGSGPYGYTF. Supplemented by reference TRBV5-1 and TRBJ1-2, the full variable domain reads KAGVTQTPRYLIKTRGQQVTLSCSPISGHRSVSWYQQTPGQGLQFLFEYFSETQRNKGNFPGRFSGRQFSNSRSEMNVSTLELGDSALYLCASSTGGSGPYGYTFGSGTRLTVV.

The chain links TRBV2 to TRBJ2-5; 9 bases agree with TRBD1. The CDR3 runs to 13 residues. CDR1 is SNHLY, CDR2 FYNNEI, per germline. V trimming: 6 bases; J trimming: 4 bases; junction bases outside the gene matches: 3. Here the CDR3 reads CASRRGQGETQYF. In DNA form, the CDR3 reads TGTGCCAGCAGGCGGGGACAGGGAGAGACCCAGTACTTC.

The gene calls are TRBV7-9 and TRBJ2-5; 7 bases are shared with TRBD2. The V gene's germline CDR1 is SEHNR and CDR2 FQNEAQ (reference sequence). The CDR3 length is 15 residues. V shed 3 bases, J shed 5 bases, and the junction held 9 bases outside the gene matches. CDR3 in amino acids: CASSLNKAGVETQYF. For the CDR3, the DNA is TGTGCCAGCAGCTTGAATAAGGCGGGAGTGGAGACCCAGTACTTC.

V is TRBV4-1 and J is TRBJ2-7; no definite D call. Germline V gene data show CDR1 as MGHRA and CDR2 as YSYEKL. The CDR3 runs to 12 residues. V was clipped by 3 bases and J by 6 bases, with 9 bases between them. Written as DNA, the CDR3 is TGCGCCAGCAGCCACCTAGGTACCGAGCAGTACTTC. Protein sequence: CASSHLGTEQYF.

This clone is a singleton in its sample. This rearrangement joins TRBV5-1 to TRBJ2-7, with 8 bases identical to TRBD2. This CDR3 has 16 amino acids. V shed 4 bases and J 0 bases; nucleotides not matched to a gene: 9. Germline CDR1 reads SGHRS; CDR2 reads YFSETQ. CDR3 DNA sequence: TGCGCCAGCAGCCAAGCCCCCAGCGGGGGCTCCTACGAGCAGTACTTC. Protein: CASSQAPSGGSYEQYF.

The chain carries TRBV7-8 and TRBJ2-5, with D hard to call. Germline CDR1 is SGHVS and CDR2 is FQNEAQ. The CDR3 consists of 14 residues. V was pared by 3 bases and J by 1 base, with 9 bases between. DNA for the CDR3: TGTGCCAGCAGCTTCGGAACAGCCCAAGAGACCCAGTACTTC. Its protein product is CASSFGTAQETQYF.

This chain uses TRBV28 with TRBJ1-2, with D uncertain. This CDR3 has 13 amino acids. In germline, CDR1 is MDHEN, CDR2 SYDVKM. V gave up 7 bases and J gave up 4 bases, with 13 bases separating them. This CDR3 reads CASTNRGSYGYTF. CDR3 DNA: TGTGCCAGCACCAACCGGGGATCCTATGGCTACACCTTC.

This chain connects TRBV7-9 to TRBJ2-1; TRBD1 matches 8 bases. The CDR3 contains 15 residues. V shed 5 bases and J 4 bases; nucleotides not matched to a gene: 7. Germline CDR1 SEHNR, CDR2 FQNEAQ (reference sequence). The CDR3: CASSPRTGNYNEQFF. CDR3 bases: TGTGCCAGCAGCCCACGGACAGGGAATTACAATGAGCAGTTCTTC.

The V gene is TRBV2, the J gene TRBJ1-4; D is undetermined. This CDR3 spans 14 amino acids. Trimming stripped 5 bases from V and 8 bases from J, with 15 bases between. The V gene's germline CDR1 is SNHLY and CDR2 FYNNEI. CDR3 bases: TGTGCCAGCAGTATACTCGGGGTACGGGAAAAACTGTTTTTT. Its protein is CASSILGVREKLFF. Looking up the rest from reference TRBV2 and TRBJ1-4 gives the full variable domain: EPEVTQTPSHQVTQMGQEVILRCVPISNHLYFYWYRQILGQKVEFLVSFYNNEISEKSEIFDDQFSVERPDGSNFTLKIRSTKLEDSAMYFCASSILGVREKLFFGSGTQLSVL.

The rearrangement uses TRBV7-3 and TRBJ2-1; D is possibly TRBD1 (6 bases). V lost 1 base and J lost 5, with 9 bases in between. The CDR3 spans 14 residues. CDR1 and CDR2 from the germline V gene are SGHTA and FQGTGA. The chain's CDR3 is CASSLIQGDNEQFF. The DNA of the CDR3 is TGTGCCAGCAGCTTAATACAGGGAGACAATGAGCAGTTCTTC. The full variable domain, with the rest looked up from reference TRBV7-3 and TRBJ2-1, is GAGVSQTPSNKVTEKGKYVELRCDPISGHTALYWYRQSLGQGPEFLIYFQGTGAADDSGLPNDRFFAVRPEGSVSTLKIQRTERGDSAVYLCASSLIQGDNEQFFGPGTRLTVL.